These 30 T cell receptor beta chains came from one sample sequenced in a study of cytomegalovirus exposure and HLA in healthy donors. With 60 Vbeta and 13 Jbeta primers, the PCR was carried out. Some clones are missing from TCRdb's copy, which holds only in-frame ones; the method was immunoSEQ multiplex PCR. The profile shows some 87,000 clones, approximately 65% of them singletons. The sequenced sample was PBMCs. The receptors come from a woman aged 30 to 39 in good health and CMV-seropositive.

V gene TRBV19 combines with J gene TRBJ2-1, with TRBD2 matching 9 bases. Germline V gives CDR1 LNHDA, CDR2 SQIVND (reference sequence). The CDR3 totals 17 residues. J lost 2 bases, V lost 7 bases, and 12 bases had no gene match. The CDR3 spells CASKPWARGGPYNEQFF. The DNA of the CDR3 is TGTGCCAGTAAACCCTGGGCGCGGGGGGGCCCCTACAATGAGCAGTTCTTC.

The J gene is TRBJ2-5, the V gene TRBV5-8, with 8 bases fitting TRBD1. Germline V gene data show CDR1 as SGHTS and CDR2 as YDEGEE. V trimming: 3 bases; J trimming: 11 bases; junction bases outside the gene matches: 3. CDR3 size: 11 residues. This CDR3 reads CASSYGDRQYF. The CDR3 region has the DNA TGTGCCAGCAGCTACGGGGACAGGCAGTACTTC. The whole variable domain, filled in from reference TRBV5-8 and TRBJ2-5, reads EAGVTQSPTHLIKTRGQQATLRCSPISGHTSVYWYQQALGLGLQFLLWYDEGEERNRGNFPPRFSGRQFPNYSSELNVNALELEDSALYLCASSYGDRQYFGPGTRLLVL.

V is TRBV15 and J is TRBJ1-4, with D maybe TRBD1 (6 bases). With 3 bases removed from V and 5 bases from J, the gap between germline ends came to 13 bases. There are 15 residues in the CDR3. Germline CDR1 and CDR2: LNHNV and YYDKDF (reference sequence). CDR3 nucleotides: TGTGCCACCAGCAGCGGGGGGGGCGAGAATGAAAAACTGTTTTTT. Translation gives CATSSGGGENEKLFF.

This clone was seen more than once but under ten times. The chain uses TRBV6-1 and TRBJ1-1, with 8 bases identical to TRBD1. Germline trimming cut 2 bases from V and 8 bases from J; bases unmatched to any gene: 4. Germline V lookup: CDR1 MNHNS, CDR2 SASEGT. The CDR3 consists of 13 residues. Written as DNA, the CDR3 is TGTGCCAGCAGTGAACTCGACAGGGGAGAAGCTTTCTTT. This sequence encodes CASSELDRGEAFF.

The V and J genes are TRBV12-5 and TRBJ1-5; TRBD1 agrees at 8 bases. J was trimmed by 3 bases and V by 6 bases; bases with no gene match: 4. The CDR3 has 14 residues. Germline CDR1 reads LGHNT; CDR2 reads FRNRAP. CDR3 DNA: TGTGCTAGTGGCCGGACAGGGTTCAATCAGCCCCAGCATTTT. Protein product: CASGRTGFNQPQHF. Together with reference TRBV12-5 and TRBJ1-5, the CDR3 gives the full variable domain: DARVTQTPRHKVTEMGQEVTMRCQPILGHNTVFWYRQTMMQGLELLAYFRNRAPLDDSGMPKDRFSAEMPDATLATLKIQPSEPRDSAVYFCASGRTGFNQPQHFGDGTRLSIL.

V gene TRBV9 combines with J gene TRBJ1-2; 8 bases align to TRBD1. The V gene's germline CDR1 is SGDLS and CDR2 YYNGEE. The CDR3 has 15 residues. The trim removed 0 bases at V and 4 bases at J, leaving 5 bases unmatched. This CDR3 reads CASSVATGGVYGYTF. The CDR3, as DNA: TGTGCCAGCAGCGTAGCAACAGGGGGAGTCTATGGCTACACCTTC.

This sequence joins TRBV11-2 and TRBJ2-7; TRBD2 might be the D (6 bases). V lost 6 bases, J lost 8 bases, and 20 bases lay in between. CDR3 length: 14 amino acids. The germline CDR1 and CDR2 sequences are SGHAT and FQNNGV. The CDR3 nucleotides are TGTGCCAGCAGACCCGGGGGTAGCGTTACGAAGCAGTACTTC. It codes for CASRPGGSVTKQYF.

The chain uses TRBV4-1 and TRBJ2-1, with a possible D match to TRBD1 (6 bases). This CDR3 spans 18 amino acids. CDR1 MGHRA and CDR2 YSYEKL come from the germline V gene. V was clipped by 0 bases and J by 6 bases, with 21 bases between them. The CDR3 nucleotides read TGCGCCAGCAGCCAAGAGCATAGGGACACTAGTTGGGTCAATGAGCAGTTCTTC. Translation gives CASSQEHRDTSWVNEQFF.

This clone was seen only once. The CDR3 bases are TGCGCCAGCAGCAACAGGGATACTATCTCCTACGAGCAGTACTTC. It translates to CASSNRDTISYEQYF. This rearrangement joins TRBV5-1 to TRBJ2-7; D perhaps matches TRBD1 (6 bases). The V gene's germline CDR1 is SGHRS and CDR2 YFSETQ. This CDR3 region has 15 residues. The V and J ends lost 4 bases and 0 bases respectively, with 14 bases between them.

The chain is built from TRBV7-2 and TRBJ2-7; 8 nucleotides match TRBD2. Germline loops: CDR1 SGHTA, CDR2 FQGNSA. Losses at the gene ends were 11 bases for V and 6 bases for J; bases not matched to a gene: 12. The CDR3 runs 13 residues. For the CDR3, the DNA is TGTGCCCGACCGGGGGGGCGCAACGGCGAGCAGTACTTC. As protein: CARPGGRNGEQYF.

This chain connects TRBV11-2 to TRBJ1-5; TRBD1 is a possible D gene (5 bases). The CDR3 has 13 amino acids. Germline lookup yields CDR1 SGHAT and CDR2 FQNNGV. Trimming left V 5 bases short and J 7 bases short, with 12 bases between. CDR3 bases: TGTGCCAGCAGCCTGAACCAGGGACAGCCCCAGCATTTT. Amino acids: CASSLNQGQPQHF.

This clone has a handful of counts. The genes are TRBV5-1 and TRBJ1-2; TRBD1 matches 7 bases. The ends lost 5 bases at V and 6 bases at J; junction bases unmatched: 10. This CDR3 is built from 14 residues. The germline V gene encodes CDR1 SGHRS and CDR2 YFSETQ. Here the CDR3 reads CASRPGQGGDGYTF. The DNA of the CDR3 is TGCGCCAGCAGGCCCGGGCAGGGGGGAGATGGCTACACCTTC.

This clone was seen a handful of times. A junction boundary mismatches the germline segment, possibly from a read error. This rearrangement joins TRBV18 to TRBJ1-2; D not certain. CDR1 and CDR2 from the germline V gene are KGHSH and LQKENI. This CDR3 is built from 14 residues. The CDR3 region has the DNA TGTGCCAGCTCACCACAGAATAATAACTATGGCTACCCCTTC. Amino acids: CASSPQNNNYGYPF.

The chain combines TRBV15 with TRBJ2-2, with 7 bases fitting TRBD2. J lost 2 bases, V lost 7 bases, and 4 bases had no gene match. CDR1 and CDR2 from the germline V gene are LNHNV and YYDKDF (reference sequence). This CDR3 has 14 residues. CDR3 region: CATTGGGNTGELFF. CDR3 bases: TGTGCCACCACCGGCGGGGGAAACACCGGGGAGCTGTTTTTT.

The gene calls are TRBV20-1 and TRBJ1-2; tentative D call: TRBD1 (6 bases). The CDR3 runs to 11 residues. Germline assignment: CDR1 DFQATT and CDR2 SNEGSKA (reference sequence). The V end was cut by 3 bases, the J end by 8 bases, with 10 bases between. CDR3 loop: CSASPRGGYTF. The CDR3 DNA reads TGCAGTGCTAGTCCCAGGGGCGGCTACACCTTC.

The rearrangement links TRBV28 to TRBJ2-1, with TRBD2 identical over 14 bases. The length of the CDR3 is 18 residues. Germline CDR1 is MDHEN and CDR2 is SYDVKM. V lost 2 bases and J lost 7; bases outside the gene matches: 10. The CDR3 protein is CASSLPSLTSGGANEQFF. In DNA, the CDR3 is TGTGCCAGCAGTTTACCCTCGCTGACTAGCGGGGGGGCGAATGAGCAGTTCTTC.

The chain employs TRBV19 and TRBJ2-2, with TRBD1 matching 7 bases. Trimming at V came to 7 bases and at J to 1 base, leaving 3 bases not matched to a gene. The CDR3 runs 14 residues. Per the germline V gene, CDR1 is LNHDA and CDR2 is SQIVND (reference sequence). The CDR3: CASTWTGNTGELFF. In DNA form, the CDR3 reads TGTGCCAGTACCTGGACAGGGAACACCGGGGAGCTGTTTTTT.

This clone was counted only a few times. The chain employs TRBV20-1 and TRBJ2-7; no clear D. In germline, CDR1 is DFQATT, CDR2 SNEGSKA (reference sequence). V was pared by 6 bases and J by 6 bases, with 9 bases between. The CDR3 runs 10 residues. This CDR3 is CSAGVLEQYF. The CDR3 region has the DNA TGCAGTGCCGGAGTCCTCGAGCAGTACTTC.

V and J are TRBV2 and TRBJ1-4; D possibly corresponds to TRBD1 (5 bases). The CDR3 is 15 residues long. V lost 7 bases, J lost 0 bases, and 12 bases lay in between. Germline V gene lookup returns CDR1 SNHLY and CDR2 FYNNEI. CDR3 coding DNA: TGTGCCAGCAACGGAGGGGAAGCAACTAATGAAAAACTGTTTTTT. Amino acids: CASNGGEATNEKLFF.

The chain has TRBV27 and TRBJ1-1, with D unclear. Between the trimmed V and J ends, which lost 6 bases and 3 bases, there was a span of 11 bases. Germline V gene data show CDR1 as MNHEY and CDR2 as SMNVEV (reference sequence). The CDR3 has 13 residues. In nucleotides, the CDR3 is TGTGCCAGCAGATGGGAGGTGGACACTGAAGCTTTCTTT. It encodes CASRWEVDTEAFF.

The chain employs TRBV11-2 and TRBJ1-6; D is perhaps TRBD1 (5 bases). The CDR3 extends over 17 amino acids. Germline-derived CDR1 and CDR2 are SGHAT and FQNNGV. Trimming shortened V by 2 bases and J by 0 bases, and 11 bases separated the two germline ends. The CDR3 protein is CASSLMRGPSYNSPLHF. In DNA form, the CDR3 reads TGTGCCAGCAGCTTAATGCGGGGCCCCTCCTATAATTCACCCCTCCACTTT.

The chain is built from TRBV11-1 and TRBJ1-1, with 8 bases identical to TRBD1. CDR3 size: 15 residues. Germline assignment: CDR1 SGHAT and CDR2 FQDESV (reference sequence). Germline trimming cut 4 bases from V and 1 base from J; bases unmatched to any gene: 5. CDR3 coding DNA: TGTGCCAGCAGCTCCTACAGGGGGGGGAACACTGAAGCTTTCTTT. Encoded protein: CASSSYRGGNTEAFF.

This chain links TRBV2 with TRBJ1-1; D gene unclear. Trimming cost V 0 bases and J 3 bases, with 8 bases left between them. The germline gives CDR1 SNHLY, CDR2 FYNNEI. This CDR3 spans 14 amino acids. In nucleotides, the CDR3 is TGTGCCAGCAGTGAAGCGCCACTGCACACTGAAGCTTTCTTT. It translates to CASSEAPLHTEAFF.

This clone was counted once. The CDR3 nucleotides read TGTGCCAGTAGTATAGGGGCAGGTGGCAATCAGCCCCAGCATTTT. Its translation: CASSIGAGGNQPQHF. The chain uses TRBV19 and TRBJ1-5; D is undetermined. This CDR3 is built from 15 residues. CDR1 and CDR2 (germline): LNHDA, SQIVND (reference sequence). V lost 1 base, J lost 2 bases, and 9 bases lay in between.

The chain recombines TRBV9 with TRBJ1-1; D gene unclear. Germline V lookup: CDR1 SGDLS, CDR2 YYNGEE. This CDR3 has 11 amino acids. Deletions cut 6 bases from V and 4 bases from J, with 7 bases between. The CDR3 bases are TGTGCCAGCACGCGGGGCACTGAAGCTTTCTTT. Translating it yields CASTRGTEAFF.

The rearrangement links TRBV6-1 to TRBJ1-5; 10 nucleotides align to TRBD1. The J segment lost 5 bases and the V segment lost 0 bases, leaving 4 bases of the junction unmatched. Germline CDR1 and CDR2: MNHNS and SASEGT. This CDR3 is built from 16 residues. The CDR3: CASSEAPGQGDQPQHF. CDR3 nucleotides: TGTGCCAGCAGTGAAGCGCCAGGACAGGGGGATCAGCCCCAGCATTTT.

The chain has TRBV2 and TRBJ1-2, with D uncertain. The V end was cut by 7 bases, the J end by 0 bases, with 12 bases between. The V gene's germline CDR1 is SNHLY and CDR2 FYNNEI. The CDR3 extends over 14 amino acids. DNA for the CDR3: TGTGCCAGCATAAGCGACTTAGCTAACTATGGCTACACCTTC. Translated, it gives CASISDLANYGYTF.

The chain is built from TRBV2 and TRBJ1-1, with 9 bases fitting TRBD1. Germline CDR1 SNHLY, CDR2 FYNNEI. The CDR3 totals 14 residues. V was pared by 6 bases and J by 9 bases, with 11 bases of the junction left unmatched. The CDR3 nucleotides read TGTGCCAGCAGGGAGGGACAGGGAAAGCCCAAAGCTTTCTTT. Protein: CASREGQGKPKAFF.

Only a few counts were recorded for this clone. The chain carries TRBV11-2 and TRBJ2-7; TRBD2 is a possible D gene (7 bases). CDR3 length: 15 residues. V was pared by 0 bases and J by 2 bases, with 11 bases between. CDR1 is SGHAT, CDR2 FQNNGV, per germline. The CDR3 DNA sequence: TGTGCCAGCAGCTTAGATTGGGGGGGGCCCTACGAGCAGTACTTC. Its protein product is CASSLDWGGPYEQYF.

The V gene is TRBV5-4, the J gene TRBJ1-1, with 10 bases matching TRBD1. CDR3 length: 14 residues. Losses at the gene ends were 4 bases for V and 4 bases for J; bases not matched to a gene: 4. CDR1 and CDR2 (germline): SGHNT, YYREEE (reference sequence). The CDR3 protein is CASSRQGAVTEAFF. The CDR3 DNA follows: TGTGCCAGCAGCAGACAGGGGGCCGTCACTGAAGCTTTCTTT.